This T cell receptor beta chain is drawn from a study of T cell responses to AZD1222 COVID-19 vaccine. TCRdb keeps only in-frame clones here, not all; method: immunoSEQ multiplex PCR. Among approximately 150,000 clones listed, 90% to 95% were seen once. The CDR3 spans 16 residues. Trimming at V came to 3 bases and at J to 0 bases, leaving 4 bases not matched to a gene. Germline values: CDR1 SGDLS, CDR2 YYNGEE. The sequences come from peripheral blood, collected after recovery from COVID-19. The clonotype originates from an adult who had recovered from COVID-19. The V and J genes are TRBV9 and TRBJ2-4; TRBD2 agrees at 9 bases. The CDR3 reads CASSATSGLAKNIQYF. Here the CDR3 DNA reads TGTGCCAGCAGCGCTACTAGCGGGCTAGCCAAAAACATTCAGTACTTC.